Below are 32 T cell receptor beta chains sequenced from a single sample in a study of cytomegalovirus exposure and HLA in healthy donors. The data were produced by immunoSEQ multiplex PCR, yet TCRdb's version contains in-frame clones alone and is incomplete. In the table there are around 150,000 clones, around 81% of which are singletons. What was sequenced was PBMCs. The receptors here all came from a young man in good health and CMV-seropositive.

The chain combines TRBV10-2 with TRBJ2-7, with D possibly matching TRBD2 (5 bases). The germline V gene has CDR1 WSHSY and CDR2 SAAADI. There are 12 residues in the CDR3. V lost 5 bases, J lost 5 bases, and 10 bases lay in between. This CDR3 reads CASSRGWNEQYF. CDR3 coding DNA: TGCGCCAGCAGTCGAGGGTGGAACGAGCAGTACTTC.

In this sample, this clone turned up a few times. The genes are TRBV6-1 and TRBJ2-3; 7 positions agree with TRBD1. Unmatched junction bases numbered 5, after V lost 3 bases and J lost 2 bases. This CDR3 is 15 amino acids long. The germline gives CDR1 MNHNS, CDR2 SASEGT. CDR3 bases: TGTGCCAGCAGTGATTGGGGACAGTACACAGATACGCAGTATTTT. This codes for CASSDWGQYTDTQYF.

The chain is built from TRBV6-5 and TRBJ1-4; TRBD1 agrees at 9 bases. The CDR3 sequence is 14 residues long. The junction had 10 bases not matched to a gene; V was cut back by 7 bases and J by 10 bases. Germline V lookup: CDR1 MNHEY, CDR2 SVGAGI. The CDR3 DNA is TGTGCCAGCATGTTGACAGGGGGTGGCCGAAAACTGTTTTTT. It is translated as CASMLTGGGRKLFF.

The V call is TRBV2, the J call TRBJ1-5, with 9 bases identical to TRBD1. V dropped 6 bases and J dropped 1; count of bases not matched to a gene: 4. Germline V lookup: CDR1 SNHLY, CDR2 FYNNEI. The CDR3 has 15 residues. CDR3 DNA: TGTGCCAGCAGGGAACAGGGGGCGAGCAATCAGCCCCAGCATTTT. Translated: CASREQGASNQPQHF.

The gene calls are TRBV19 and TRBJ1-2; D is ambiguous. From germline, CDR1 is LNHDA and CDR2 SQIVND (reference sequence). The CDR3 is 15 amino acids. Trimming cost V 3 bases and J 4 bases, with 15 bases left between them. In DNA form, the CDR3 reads TGTGCCAGTAGTATCATCGACGCGGTAGGCTATGGCTACACCTTC. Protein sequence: CASSIIDAVGYGYTF.

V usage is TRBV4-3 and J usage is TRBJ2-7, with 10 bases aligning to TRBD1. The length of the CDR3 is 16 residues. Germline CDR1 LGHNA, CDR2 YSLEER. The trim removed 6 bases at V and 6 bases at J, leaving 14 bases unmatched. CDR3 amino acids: CASRHKLGTGDGEQYF. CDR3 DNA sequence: TGCGCCAGCAGACACAAGCTTGGGACAGGGGACGGCGAGCAGTACTTC.

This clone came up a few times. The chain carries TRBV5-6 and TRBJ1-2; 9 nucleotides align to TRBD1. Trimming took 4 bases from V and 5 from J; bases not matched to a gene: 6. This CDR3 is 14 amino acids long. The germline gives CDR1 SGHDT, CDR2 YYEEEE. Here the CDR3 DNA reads TGTGCCAGCAGCGGACGGGACAGGGCGTATGGCTACACCTTC. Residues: CASSGRDRAYGYTF.

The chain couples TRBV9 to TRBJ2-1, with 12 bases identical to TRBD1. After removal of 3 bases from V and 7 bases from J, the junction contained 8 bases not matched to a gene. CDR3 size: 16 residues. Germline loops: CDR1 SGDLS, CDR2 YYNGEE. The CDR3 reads CASSEPRDRGRNEQFF. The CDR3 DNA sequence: TGTGCCAGCAGCGAGCCCCGGGACAGGGGGCGGAATGAGCAGTTCTTC.

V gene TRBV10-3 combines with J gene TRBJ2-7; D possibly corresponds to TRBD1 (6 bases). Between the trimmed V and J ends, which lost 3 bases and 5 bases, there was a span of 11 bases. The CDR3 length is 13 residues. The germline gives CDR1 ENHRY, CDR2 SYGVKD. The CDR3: CAISEGGDDEQYF. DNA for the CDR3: TGTGCCATCAGTGAAGGGGGAGATGACGAGCAGTACTTC.

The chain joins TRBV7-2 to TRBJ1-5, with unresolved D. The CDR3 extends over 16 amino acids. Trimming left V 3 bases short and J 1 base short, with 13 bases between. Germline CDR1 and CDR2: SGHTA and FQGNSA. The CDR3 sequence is CASSLGGGGSNQPQHF. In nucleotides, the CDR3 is TGTGCCAGCAGCTTGGGAGGAGGTGGGAGCAATCAGCCCCAGCATTTT. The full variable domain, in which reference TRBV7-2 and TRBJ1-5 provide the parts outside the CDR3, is GAGVSQSPSNKVTEKGKDVELRCDPISGHTALYWYRQSLGQGLEFLIYFQGNSAPDKSGLPSDRFSAERTGGSVSTLTIQRTQQEDSAVYLCASSLGGGGSNQPQHFGDGTRLSIL.

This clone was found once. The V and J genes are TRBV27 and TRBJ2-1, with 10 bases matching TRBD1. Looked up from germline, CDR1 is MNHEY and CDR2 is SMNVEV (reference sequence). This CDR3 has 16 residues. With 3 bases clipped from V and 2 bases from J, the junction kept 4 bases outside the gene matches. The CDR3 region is CASSFPGQGTYNEQFF. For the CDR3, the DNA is TGTGCCAGCAGTTTTCCGGGACAGGGGACCTACAATGAGCAGTTCTTC.

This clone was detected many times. CDR3 in DNA: TGTGCCAGCAGCTTCACTAGCGGGGACTCCGGGGGGACCCAGTACTTC. As protein: CASSFTSGDSGGTQYF. The chain links TRBV7-2 to TRBJ2-5, with 10 bases identical to TRBD2. CDR1 and CDR2 from the germline V gene are SGHTA and FQGNSA. The junction had 11 bases not matched to a gene; V was cut back by 3 bases and J by 7 bases. The CDR3 runs to 16 residues.

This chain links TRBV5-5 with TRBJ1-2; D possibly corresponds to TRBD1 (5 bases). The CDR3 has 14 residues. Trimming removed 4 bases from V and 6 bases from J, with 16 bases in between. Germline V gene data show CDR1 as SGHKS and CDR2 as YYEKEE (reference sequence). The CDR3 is CASSPVGLSNGYTF. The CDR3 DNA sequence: TGTGCCAGCAGCCCCGTGGGGCTTTCGAATGGCTACACCTTC.

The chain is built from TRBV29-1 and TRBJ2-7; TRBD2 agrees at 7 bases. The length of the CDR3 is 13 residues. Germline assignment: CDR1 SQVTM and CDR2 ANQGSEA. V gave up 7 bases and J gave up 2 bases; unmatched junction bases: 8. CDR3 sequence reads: CSAEGGTAYEQYF. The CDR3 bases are TGCAGCGCTGAGGGAGGGACGGCCTACGAGCAGTACTTC.

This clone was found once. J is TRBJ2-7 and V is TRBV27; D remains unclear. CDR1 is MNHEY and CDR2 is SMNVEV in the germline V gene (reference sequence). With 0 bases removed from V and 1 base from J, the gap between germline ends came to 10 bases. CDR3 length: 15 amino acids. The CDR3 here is CASSLSWQASYEQYF. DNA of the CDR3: TGTGCCAGCAGTTTATCCTGGCAGGCGTCCTACGAGCAGTACTTC.

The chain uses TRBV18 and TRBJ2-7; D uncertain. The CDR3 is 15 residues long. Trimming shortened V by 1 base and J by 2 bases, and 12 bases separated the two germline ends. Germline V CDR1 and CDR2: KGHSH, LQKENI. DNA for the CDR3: TGTGCCAGCTCACCACGCCTTGGCACGACCTACGAGCAGTACTTC. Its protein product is CASSPRLGTTYEQYF.

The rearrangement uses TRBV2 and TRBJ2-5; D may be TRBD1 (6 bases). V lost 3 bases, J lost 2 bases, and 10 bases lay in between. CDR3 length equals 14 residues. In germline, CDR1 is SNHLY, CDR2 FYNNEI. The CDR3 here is CASSEQGSQETQYF. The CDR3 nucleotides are TGTGCCAGCAGTGAGCAGGGGAGTCAAGAGACCCAGTACTTC.

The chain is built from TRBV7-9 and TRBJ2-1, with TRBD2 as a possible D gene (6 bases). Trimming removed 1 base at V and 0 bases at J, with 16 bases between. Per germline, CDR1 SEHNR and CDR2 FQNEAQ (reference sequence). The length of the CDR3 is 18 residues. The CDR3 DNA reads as TGTGCCAGCAGCTTAGGGGGGTATGGGGGGAGCTCCTACAATGAGCAGTTCTTC. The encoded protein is CASSLGGYGGSSYNEQFF.

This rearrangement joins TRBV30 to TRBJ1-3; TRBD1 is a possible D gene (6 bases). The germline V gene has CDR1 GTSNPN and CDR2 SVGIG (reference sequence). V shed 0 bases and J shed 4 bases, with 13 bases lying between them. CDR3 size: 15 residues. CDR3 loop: CAWSVGKGTGNTIYF. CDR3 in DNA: TGTGCCTGGAGTGTAGGGAAAGGGACAGGAAACACCATATATTTT.

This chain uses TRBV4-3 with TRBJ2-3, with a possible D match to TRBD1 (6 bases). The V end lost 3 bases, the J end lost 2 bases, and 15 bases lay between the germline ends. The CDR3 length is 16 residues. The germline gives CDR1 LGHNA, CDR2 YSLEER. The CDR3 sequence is CASSQSSWGPTDTQYF. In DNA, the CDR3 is TGCGCCAGCAGCCAGTCCTCTTGGGGGCCCACAGATACGCAGTATTTT.

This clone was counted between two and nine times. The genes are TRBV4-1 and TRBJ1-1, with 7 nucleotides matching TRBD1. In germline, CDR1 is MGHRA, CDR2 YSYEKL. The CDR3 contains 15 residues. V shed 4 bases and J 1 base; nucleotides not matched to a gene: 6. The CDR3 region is CASSLADRENTEAFF. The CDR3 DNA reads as TGCGCCAGCAGCCTAGCCGACAGGGAGAACACTGAAGCTTTCTTT.

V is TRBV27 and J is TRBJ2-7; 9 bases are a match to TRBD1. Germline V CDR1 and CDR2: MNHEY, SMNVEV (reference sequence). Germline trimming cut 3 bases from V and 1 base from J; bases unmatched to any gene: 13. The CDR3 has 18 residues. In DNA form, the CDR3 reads TGTGCCAGCAGTTTCCTTGACAGGGGGGTAAGAGGGTCCTACGAGCAGTACTTC. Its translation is CASSFLDRGVRGSYEQYF.

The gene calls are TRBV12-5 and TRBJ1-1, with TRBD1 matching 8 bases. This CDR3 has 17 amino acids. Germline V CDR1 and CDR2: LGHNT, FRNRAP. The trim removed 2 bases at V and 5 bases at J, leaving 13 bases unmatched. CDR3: CASGLPQTGVLVTEAFF. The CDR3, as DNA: TGTGCTAGTGGTTTGCCTCAGACAGGGGTTTTAGTGACTGAAGCTTTCTTT.

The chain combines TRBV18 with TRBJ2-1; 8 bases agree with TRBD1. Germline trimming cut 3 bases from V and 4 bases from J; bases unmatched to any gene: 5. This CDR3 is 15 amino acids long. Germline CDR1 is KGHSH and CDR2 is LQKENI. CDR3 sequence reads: CASSPSGGNYNEQFF. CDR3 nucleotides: TGTGCCAGCTCACCGTCAGGGGGCAATTACAATGAGCAGTTCTTC. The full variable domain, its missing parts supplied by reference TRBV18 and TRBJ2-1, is NAGVMQNPRHLVRRRGQEARLRCSPMKGHSHVYWYRQLPEEGLKFMVYLQKENIIDESGMPKERFSAEFPKEGPSILRIQQVVRGDSAAYFCASSPSGGNYNEQFFGPGTRLTVL.

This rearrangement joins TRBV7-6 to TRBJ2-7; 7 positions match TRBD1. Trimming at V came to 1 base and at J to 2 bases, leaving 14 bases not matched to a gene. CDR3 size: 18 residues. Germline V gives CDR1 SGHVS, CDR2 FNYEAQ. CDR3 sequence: CASSLGVQGNSLPYEQYF. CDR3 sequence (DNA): TGTGCCAGCAGCTTAGGTGTACAGGGGAATTCACTCCCCTACGAGCAGTACTTC.

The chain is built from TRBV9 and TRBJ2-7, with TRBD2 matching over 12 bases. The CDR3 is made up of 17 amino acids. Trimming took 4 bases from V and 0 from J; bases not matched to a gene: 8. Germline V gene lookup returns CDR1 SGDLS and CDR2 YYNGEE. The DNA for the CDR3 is TGTGCCAGCAGCCCAGGACTAGCGGGGCCCAGCTCCTACGAGCAGTACTTC. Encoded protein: CASSPGLAGPSSYEQYF.

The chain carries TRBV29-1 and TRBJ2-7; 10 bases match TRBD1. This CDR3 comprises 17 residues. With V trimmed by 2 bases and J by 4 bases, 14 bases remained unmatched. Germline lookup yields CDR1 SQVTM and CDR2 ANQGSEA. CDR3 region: CSVETGTGAALQYEQYF. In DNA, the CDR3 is TGCAGCGTTGAAACCGGGACAGGGGCCGCACTCCAATACGAGCAGTACTTC.

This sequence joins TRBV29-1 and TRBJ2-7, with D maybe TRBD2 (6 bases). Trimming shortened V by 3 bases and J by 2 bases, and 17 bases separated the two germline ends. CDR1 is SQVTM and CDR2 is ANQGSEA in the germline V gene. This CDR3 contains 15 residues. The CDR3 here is CSVDGTGVSPYEQYF. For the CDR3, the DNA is TGCAGCGTTGACGGGACGGGAGTTTCCCCCTACGAGCAGTACTTC.

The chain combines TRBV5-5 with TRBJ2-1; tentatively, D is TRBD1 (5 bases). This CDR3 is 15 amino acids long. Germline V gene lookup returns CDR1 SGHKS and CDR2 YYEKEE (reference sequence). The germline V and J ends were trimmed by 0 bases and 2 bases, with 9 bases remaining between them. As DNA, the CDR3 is TGTGCCAGCAGCTTGGATCAGGGCGCCTACAATGAGCAGTTCTTC. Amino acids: CASSLDQGAYNEQFF. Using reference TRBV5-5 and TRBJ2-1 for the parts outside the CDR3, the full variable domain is DAGVTQSPTHLIKTRGQQVTLRCSPISGHKSVSWYQQVLGQGPQFIFQYYEKEERGRGNFPDRFSARQFPNYSSELNVNALLLGDSALYLCASSLDQGAYNEQFFGPGTRLTVL.

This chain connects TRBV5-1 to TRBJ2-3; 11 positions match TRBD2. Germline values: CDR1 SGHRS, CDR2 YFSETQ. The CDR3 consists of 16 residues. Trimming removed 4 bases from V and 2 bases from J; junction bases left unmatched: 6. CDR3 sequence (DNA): TGCGCCAGCAGCCCGCTGACTAGCGGGGACACAGATACGCAGTATTTT. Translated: CASSPLTSGDTDTQYF.

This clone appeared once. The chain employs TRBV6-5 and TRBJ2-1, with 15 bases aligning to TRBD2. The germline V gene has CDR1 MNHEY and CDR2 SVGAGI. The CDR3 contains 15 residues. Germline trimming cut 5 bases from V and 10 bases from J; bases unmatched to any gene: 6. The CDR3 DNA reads TGTGCCAGCAGTACCGGGACTAGCGGGGGGCGGGAGCAGTTCTTC. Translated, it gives CASSTGTSGGREQFF.

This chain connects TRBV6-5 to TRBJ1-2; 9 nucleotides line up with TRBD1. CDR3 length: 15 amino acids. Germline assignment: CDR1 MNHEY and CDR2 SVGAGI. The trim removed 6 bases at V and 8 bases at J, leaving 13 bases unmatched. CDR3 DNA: TGTGCCAGCAGCCCTATTATCGGGACAGGGCAAGGCTACACCTTC. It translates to CASSPIIGTGQGYTF.